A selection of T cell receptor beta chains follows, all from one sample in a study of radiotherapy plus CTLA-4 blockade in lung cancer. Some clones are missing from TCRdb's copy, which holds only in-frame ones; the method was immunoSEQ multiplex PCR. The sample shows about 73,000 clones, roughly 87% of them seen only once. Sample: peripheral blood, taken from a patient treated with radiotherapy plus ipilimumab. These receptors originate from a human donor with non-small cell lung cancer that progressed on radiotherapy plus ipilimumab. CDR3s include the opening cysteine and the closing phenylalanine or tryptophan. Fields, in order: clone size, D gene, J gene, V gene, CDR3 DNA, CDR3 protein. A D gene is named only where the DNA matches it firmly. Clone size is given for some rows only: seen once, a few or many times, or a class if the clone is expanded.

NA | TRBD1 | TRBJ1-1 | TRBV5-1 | TGCGCCAGCAGCCGTAAAATCGCGGACAGGGGGCGAGGGGTTGAGACCACTGAAGCTTTCTTT | CASSRKIADRGRGVETTEAFF
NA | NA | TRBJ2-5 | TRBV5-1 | TGCGCCAGCAGGGATCAGGGACCCAAAGAGACCCAGTACTTC | CASRDQGPKETQYF
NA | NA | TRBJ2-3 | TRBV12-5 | TGTGCTAGTGGTCGAGGGGGCAGCGGGAGACAAGCAGATACGCAGTATTTT | CASGRGGSGRQADTQYF
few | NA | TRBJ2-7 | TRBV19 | TGTGCCAGTAAAGAGGCCCCGGGCACTTCCTACGAGCAGTACTTC | CASKEAPGTSYEQYF
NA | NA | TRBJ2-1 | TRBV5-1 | TGCGCCAGCAGCTTGGGACAGACTTCCTACAATGAGCAGTTCTTC | CASSLGQTSYNEQFF
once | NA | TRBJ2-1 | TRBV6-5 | TGTGCCAGCAGTTACTCCGATTACAATGAGCAGTTCTTC | CASSYSDYNEQFF
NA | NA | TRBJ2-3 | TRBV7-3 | TGTGCCAGCAGCTCGGACGCCGCCGATACGCAGTATTTT | CASSSDAADTQYF
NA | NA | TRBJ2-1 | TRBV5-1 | TGCGCCAGCAGCTTGGCTTCTAGCTCCTACAATGAGCAGTTCTTC | CASSLASSSYNEQFF
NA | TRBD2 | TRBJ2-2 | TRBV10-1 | TGCGCCAGCAGTTTCGGACTAGCGGGAATCACCGGGGAGCTGTTTTTT | CASSFGLAGITGELFF
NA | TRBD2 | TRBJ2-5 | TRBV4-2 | TGTGCCAGCAGCCAGCGGGGGGGGCAAGAGACCCAGTACTTC | CASSQRGGQETQYF
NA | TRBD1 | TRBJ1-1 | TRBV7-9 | TGTGCCAGCAGCCCGACAGGGGGAAAGGGCACTGAAGCTTTCTTT | CASSPTGGKGTEAFF
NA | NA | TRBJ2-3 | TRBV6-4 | TGTGCCAGCAGTGACACCACTACGGATACGCAGTATTTT | CASSDTTTDTQYF
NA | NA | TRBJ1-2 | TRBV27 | TGTGCCAGCAGTTTAAACAGAAGGCCGACGAGTTATGGCTACACCTTC | CASSLNRRPTSYGYTF
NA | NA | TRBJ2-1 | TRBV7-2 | TGTGCCAGCAGCCCCGGACTCGACAATGAGCAGTTCTTC | CASSPGLDNEQFF
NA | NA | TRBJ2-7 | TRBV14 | TGTGCCAGCAGCCAAGGACTATCATACGAGCAGTACTTC | CASSQGLSYEQYF
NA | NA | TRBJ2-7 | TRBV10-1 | TGCGCCAGCAGTGCGGGCGGGAATTCCTACGAGCAGTACTTC | CASSAGGNSYEQYF
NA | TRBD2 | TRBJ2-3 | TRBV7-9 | TGTGCCAGCAGCCTAGGGACTAGCGGGGGAGCAGATACGCAGTATTTT | CASSLGTSGGADTQYF
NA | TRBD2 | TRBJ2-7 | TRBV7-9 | TGTGCCAGCAGCTCTACTGGGTTGCGGGAGCCCTACGAGCAGTACTTC | CASSSTGLREPYEQYF
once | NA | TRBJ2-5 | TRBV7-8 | TGTGCCAGCAGCGTAAACAGGGTGGAGACCCAGTACTTC | CASSVNRVETQYF
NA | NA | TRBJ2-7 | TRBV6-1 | TGTGCCAGCAGTTCTGGACTCGGTTACGAGCAGTACTTC | CASSSGLGYEQYF
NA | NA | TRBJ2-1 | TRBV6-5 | TGTGCCAGCAGTTACGTGGGAGTCCGGGACAATGAGCAGTTCTTC | CASSYVGVRDNEQFF
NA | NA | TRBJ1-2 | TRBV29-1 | TGCAGCGCCTCCCGAGGGTCGGGAGCAGGGTTGGGCTACACCTTC | CSASRGSGAGLGYTF
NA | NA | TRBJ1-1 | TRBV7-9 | TGTGCCAGCAGCCCATCGACGGCTCACACTGAAGCTTTCTTT | CASSPSTAHTEAFF
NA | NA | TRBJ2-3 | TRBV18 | TGTGCCAGCTCACCCAAGCTCGATACGCAGTATTTT | CASSPKLDTQYF
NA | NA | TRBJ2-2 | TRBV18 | TGTGCCAGCTCACCTGCAGTGGGGGCGAACACCGGGGAGCTGTTTTTT | CASSPAVGANTGELFF
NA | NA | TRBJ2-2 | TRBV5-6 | TGTGCCAGCAGCCCGATGGCTTATAACACCGGGGAGCTGTTTTTT | CASSPMAYNTGELFF
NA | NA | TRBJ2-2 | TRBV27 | TGTGCCAGCAGCCCCGGTGTGGGCACCGGGGAGCTGTTTTTT | CASSPGVGTGELFF
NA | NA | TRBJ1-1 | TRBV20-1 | TGCAGTGCTCCGCTTCTAGGGGGTGCTTTCTTT | CSAPLLGGAFF
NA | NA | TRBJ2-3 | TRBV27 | TGTGCCAGCAGTTCACATCTGGGAACGAAGATCACAGATACGCAGTATTTT | CASSSHLGTKITDTQYF
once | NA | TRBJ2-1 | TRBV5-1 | TGCGCCAGCAGCCCCGATTTACGCAATGAGCAGTTCTTC | CASSPDLRNEQFF
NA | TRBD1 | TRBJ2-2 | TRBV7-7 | TGTGCTAGCAGCTTAGAGGGGGCTGTCGGGGAGCTGTTTTTT | CASSLEGAVGELFF
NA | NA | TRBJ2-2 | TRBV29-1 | TGCAGCGAGGGGGAGCTGTTTTTT | CSEGELFF
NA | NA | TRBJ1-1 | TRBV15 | TGTGCCACCAGCAGAAACAGACTCGGGGGAGAAGCTTTCTTT | CATSRNRLGGEAFF
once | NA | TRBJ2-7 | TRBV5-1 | TGCGCCAGCAGCTTGGTGGGTGGTGGATACGAGCAGTACTTC | CASSLVGGGYEQYF
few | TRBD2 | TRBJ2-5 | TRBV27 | TGTGCCAGCGGTCGGGGGGGGTCTGAGACCCAGTACTTC | CASGRGGSETQYF
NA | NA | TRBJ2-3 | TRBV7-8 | TGTGCCAGCAGCTTGATCAGGGAGAGGCCGCCTACGCAGTATTTT | CASSLIRERPPTQYF
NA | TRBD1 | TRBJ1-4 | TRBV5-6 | TGTGCCAGCAGCCAGGGACAGAGTGAAAAACTGTTTTTT | CASSQGQSEKLFF
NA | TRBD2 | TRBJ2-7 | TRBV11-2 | TGTGCCAGCAGCTTAGCTAGCGGGAGTCGAAACGAGCAGTACTTC | CASSLASGSRNEQYF
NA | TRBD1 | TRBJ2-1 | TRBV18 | TGTGCCAGCTCAGCCGGGACAGGCCCCTACAATGAGCAGTTCTTC | CASSAGTGPYNEQFF
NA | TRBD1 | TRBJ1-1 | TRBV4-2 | TGTGCCAGCAGCCAGGTGGGACAGAAAAGTGGGAACACTGAAGCTTTCTTT | CASSQVGQKSGNTEAFF
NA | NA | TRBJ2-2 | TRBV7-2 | TGTGCCAGCAGACTGAAGTTAGGAAACACCGGGGAGCTGTTTTTT | CASRLKLGNTGELFF
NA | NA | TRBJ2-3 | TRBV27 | TGTGCCAGCAGTTTATTTGGCAGGGGTGACACTACGCAGTATTTT | CASSLFGRGDTTQYF
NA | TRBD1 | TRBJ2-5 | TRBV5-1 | TGCGCCAGCAGCCGGGACAGAACCCATCCGTACTTC | CASSRDRTHPYF
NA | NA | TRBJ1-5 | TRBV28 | TGTGCCAGCAGCGTGGGCCAGTATAGCAATCAGCCCCAGCATTTT | CASSVGQYSNQPQHF
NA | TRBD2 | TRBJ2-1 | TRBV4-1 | TGCGCCAGCAGCGAGGGAGGGAATGAGCAGTTCTTC | CASSEGGNEQFF
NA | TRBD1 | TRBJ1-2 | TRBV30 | TGTGCCTGGAGTGGAAACAGGGGGCAAGGCCACACCTTC | CAWSGNRGQGHTF
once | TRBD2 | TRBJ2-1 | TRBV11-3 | TGTGCCAGCAGCGCAGAGGGGACTAGCGGTAAGGATGAGCAGTTCTTC | CASSAEGTSGKDEQFF
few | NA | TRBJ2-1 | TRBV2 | TGTGCCAGCAAACAGGGCTTTGAGCAGTTCTTC | CASKQGFEQFF
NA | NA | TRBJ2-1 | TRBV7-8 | TGTGCCAGCAACTTAGAGGCGCATAGCTCCTACAATGAGCAGTTCTTC | CASNLEAHSSYNEQFF